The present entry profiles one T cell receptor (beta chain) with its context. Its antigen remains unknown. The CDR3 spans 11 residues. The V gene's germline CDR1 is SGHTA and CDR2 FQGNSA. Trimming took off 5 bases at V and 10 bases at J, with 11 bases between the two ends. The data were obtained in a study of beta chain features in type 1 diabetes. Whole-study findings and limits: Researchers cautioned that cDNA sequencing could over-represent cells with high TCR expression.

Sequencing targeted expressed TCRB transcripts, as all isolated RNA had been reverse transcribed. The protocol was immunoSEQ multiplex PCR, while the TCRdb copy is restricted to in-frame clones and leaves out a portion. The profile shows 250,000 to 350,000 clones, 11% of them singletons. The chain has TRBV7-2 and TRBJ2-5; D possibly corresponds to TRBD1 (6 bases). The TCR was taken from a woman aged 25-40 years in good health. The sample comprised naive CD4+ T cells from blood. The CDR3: CASSQRTDQYF. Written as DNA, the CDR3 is TGTGCCAGCAGCCAAAGGACAGACCAGTACTTC. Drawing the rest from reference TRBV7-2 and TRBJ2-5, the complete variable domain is GAGVSQSPSNKVTEKGKDVELRCDPISGHTALYWYRQSLGQGLEFLIYFQGNSAPDKSGLPSDRFSAERTGGSVSTLTIQRTQQEDSAVYLCASSQRTDQYFGPGTRLLVL.